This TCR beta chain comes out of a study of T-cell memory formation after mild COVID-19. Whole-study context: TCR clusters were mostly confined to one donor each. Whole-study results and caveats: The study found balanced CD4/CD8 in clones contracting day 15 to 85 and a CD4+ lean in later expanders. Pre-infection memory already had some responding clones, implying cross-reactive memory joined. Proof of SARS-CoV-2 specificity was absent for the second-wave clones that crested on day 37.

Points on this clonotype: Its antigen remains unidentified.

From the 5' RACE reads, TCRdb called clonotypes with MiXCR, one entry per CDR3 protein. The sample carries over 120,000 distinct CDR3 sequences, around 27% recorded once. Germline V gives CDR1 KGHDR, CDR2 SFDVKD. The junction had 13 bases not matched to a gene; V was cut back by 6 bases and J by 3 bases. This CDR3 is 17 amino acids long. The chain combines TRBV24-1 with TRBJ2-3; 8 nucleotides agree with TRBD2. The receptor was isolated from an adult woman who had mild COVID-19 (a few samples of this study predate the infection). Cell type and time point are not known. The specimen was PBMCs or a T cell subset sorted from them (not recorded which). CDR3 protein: CATSPVAGPPGTDTQYF. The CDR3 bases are TGTGCCACCAGTCCAGTAGCGGGGCCTCCGGGTACAGATACGCAGTATTTT.